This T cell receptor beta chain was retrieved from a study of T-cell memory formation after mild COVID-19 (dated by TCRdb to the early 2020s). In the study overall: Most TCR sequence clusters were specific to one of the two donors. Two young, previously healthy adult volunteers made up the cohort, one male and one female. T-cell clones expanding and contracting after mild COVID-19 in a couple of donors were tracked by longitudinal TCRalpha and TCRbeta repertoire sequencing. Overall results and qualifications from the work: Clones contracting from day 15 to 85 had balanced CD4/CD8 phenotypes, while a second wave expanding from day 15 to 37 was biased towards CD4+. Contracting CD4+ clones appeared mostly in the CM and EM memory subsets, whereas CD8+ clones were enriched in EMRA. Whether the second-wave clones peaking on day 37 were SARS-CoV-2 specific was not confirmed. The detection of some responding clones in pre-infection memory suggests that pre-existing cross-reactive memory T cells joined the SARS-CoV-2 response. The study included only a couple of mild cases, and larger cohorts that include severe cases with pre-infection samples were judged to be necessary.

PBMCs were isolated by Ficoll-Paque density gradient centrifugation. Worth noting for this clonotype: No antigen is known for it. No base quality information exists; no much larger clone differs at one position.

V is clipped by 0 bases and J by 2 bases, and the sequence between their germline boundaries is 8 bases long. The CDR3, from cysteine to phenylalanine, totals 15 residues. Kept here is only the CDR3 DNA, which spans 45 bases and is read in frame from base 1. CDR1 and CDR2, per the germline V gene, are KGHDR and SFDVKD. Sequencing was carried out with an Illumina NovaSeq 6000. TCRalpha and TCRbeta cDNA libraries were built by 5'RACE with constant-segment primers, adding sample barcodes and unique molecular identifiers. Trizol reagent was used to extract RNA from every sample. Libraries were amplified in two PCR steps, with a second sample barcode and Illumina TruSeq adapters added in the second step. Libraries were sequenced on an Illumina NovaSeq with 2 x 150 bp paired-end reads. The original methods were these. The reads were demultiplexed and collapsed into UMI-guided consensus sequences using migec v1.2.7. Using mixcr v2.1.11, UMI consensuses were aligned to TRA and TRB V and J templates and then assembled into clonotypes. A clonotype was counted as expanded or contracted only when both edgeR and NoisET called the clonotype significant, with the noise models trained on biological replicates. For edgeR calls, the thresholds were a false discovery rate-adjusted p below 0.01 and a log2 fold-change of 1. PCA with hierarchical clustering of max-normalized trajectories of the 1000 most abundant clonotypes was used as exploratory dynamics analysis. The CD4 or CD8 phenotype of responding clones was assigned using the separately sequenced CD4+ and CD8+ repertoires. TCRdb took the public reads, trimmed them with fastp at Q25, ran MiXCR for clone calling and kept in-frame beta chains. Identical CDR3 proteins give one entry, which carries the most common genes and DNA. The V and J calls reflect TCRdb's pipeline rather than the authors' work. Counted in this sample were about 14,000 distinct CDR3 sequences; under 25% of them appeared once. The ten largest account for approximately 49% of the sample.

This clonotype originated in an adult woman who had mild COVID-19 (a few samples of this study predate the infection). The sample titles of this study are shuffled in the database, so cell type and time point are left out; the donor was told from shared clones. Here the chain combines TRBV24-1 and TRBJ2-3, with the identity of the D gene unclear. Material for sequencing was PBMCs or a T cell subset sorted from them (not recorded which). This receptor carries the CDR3 CATSDLGRSTDTQYF. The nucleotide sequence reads TGTGCCACCAGTGATTTGGGCCGATCCACAGATACGCAGTATTTT.